Listed below are T cell receptor beta chains from one sample, sequenced in a study of T cell repertoires in cytomegalovirus infection. TCRdb re-called the reads with MiXCR, one entry per CDR3 protein. Among hundreds of thousands of distinct CDR3 sequences listed, 29% were seen once. Antigen specificity for these receptors is unknown. Sequencing was performed on cultured PBMCs, taken from culture after CMV antigen stimulation. The origin of the receptors is a human donor in good health (CMV status not recorded). Some clones in this sample may be carry-over from other donors' samples. Each CDR3 is given with its conserved first and last residue. D genes are given only for firm matches. Only some rows state a clone size, as once, few, many or a class for expanded clones.

j_call v_call d_call clone_size cdr3_nt cdr3_aa
TRBJ2-1 TRBV6-1 NA few TGTGCCAGCGGGCGAAGCTCCTACAATGAGCAGTTCTTC CASGRSSYNEQFF
TRBJ1-2 TRBV28 NA NA TGTGCCAGCAATGTGGGGGCGGACTATGGCTACACCTTC CASNVGADYGYTF
TRBJ2-7 TRBV11-2 NA few TGTGCCAGCAGCTTATCCAGGGAGAACGAGCAGTACTTC CASSLSRENEQYF
TRBJ1-5 TRBV28 NA few TGTGCCAGCGCCATCGTAGCAGGCAGCAATCAGCCCCAGCATTTT CASAIVAGSNQPQHF
TRBJ1-3 TRBV28 NA NA TGTGCCAGCAGTTTACCACAGACTAACTCTGGAAACACCATATATTTT CASSLPQTNSGNTIYF
TRBJ2-3 TRBV7-2 TRBD2 many TGTGCCAGCAGCTTAGGGGCCTGGACTAGTGCCACGCATACGCAGTATTTT CASSLGAWTSATHTQYF
TRBJ1-6 TRBV5-6 NA NA TGTGCCAGCAGCTTTCAAGGGGATTCACCCCTCCACTTT CASSFQGDSPLHF
TRBJ2-1 TRBV5-1 NA few TGCGCCAGCAGCTTGACAGCAAACTCCTACAATGAGCAGTTCTTC CASSLTANSYNEQFF
TRBJ2-3 TRBV5-6 NA NA TGTGCCAGCAGCTTGGTATCCCAGGCGGGCTCCACAGATACGCAGTATTTT CASSLVSQAGSTDTQYF
TRBJ1-4 TRBV11-2 NA NA TGTGCCAGCAGCTTAGAGGAGGAAAAACTGTTTTTT CASSLEEEKLFF
TRBJ2-3 TRBV12-3/TRBV12-4 NA NA TGTGCCAGCAGTTTTGGGTCAGACACAGATACGCAGTATTTT CASSFGSDTDTQYF
TRBJ2-2 TRBV7-4 NA NA TGTGCCAGCAGCTTAGCGCTCAGGGAGATATGGAACACCGGGGAGCTGTTTTTT CASSLALREIWNTGELFF
TRBJ2-1 TRBV5-4 NA few TGTGCCAGCAGCTTGCGTGCGAGCTCCTACAATGAGCAGTTCTTC CASSLRASSYNEQFF
TRBJ1-5 TRBV12-3/TRBV12-4 NA NA TGTGCCAGCAGTTTAGATCTCGATCAGCCCCAGCATTTT CASSLDLDQPQHF
TRBJ2-4 TRBV12-3/TRBV12-4 TRBD2 NA TGTGCCAGCAGTCCGTCCCAGGGAGGGTTAGCCAAAAACATTCAGTACTTC CASSPSQGGLAKNIQYF
TRBJ2-1 TRBV12-3/TRBV12-4 TRBD1 NA TGTGCCAGCAGGTCACCGGGACAGTCCTACAATGAGCAGTTCTTC CASRSPGQSYNEQFF
TRBJ1-2 TRBV7-6 NA NA TGTGCCAGCAGCTCGGCGGGGCAGGAGTATGGCTACACCTTC CASSSAGQEYGYTF
TRBJ1-1 TRBV28 TRBD1 NA TGTGCCAGCAGTTTCCCCGGGACAGGGATCTCTGAAGCTTTCTTT CASSFPGTGISEAFF
TRBJ2-3 TRBV7-9 TRBD2 few TGTGCCAGCAGCTCAAACCTTGGGGGGGGCACAGATACGCAGTATTTT CASSSNLGGGTDTQYF
TRBJ2-3 TRBV6-5 TRBD1 NA TGTGCCAGCAGTTTAACGGGACAGGTAGCAGATACGCAGTATTTT CASSLTGQVADTQYF
TRBJ2-1 TRBV28 TRBD2 NA TGTGCCAGCAGTCCCAAAGGACTAGCGGGATCCTACAATGAGCAGTTCTTC CASSPKGLAGSYNEQFF
TRBJ2-2 TRBV12-3/TRBV12-4 TRBD1 NA TGTGCCAGCAGTAGCGCCCGACAGGGGGCCAACACCGGGGAGCTGTTTTTT CASSSARQGANTGELFF
TRBJ2-3 TRBV29-1 TRBD2 NA TGCAGCGGCCGATCTGGGGCGGGAGGGCTCCGAGGCACGCAGTATTTT CSGRSGAGGLRGTQYF
TRBJ2-1 TRBV25-1 NA NA TGTGCCAGCAGTCCCCGGGAAATAGTTCGGGTCCGGAATGAGCAGTTCTTC CASSPREIVRVRNEQFF
TRBJ2-1 TRBV10-3 TRBD2 few TGTGCCATCAGTGAGTTTAGCGGGAGGGGGGATGAGCAGTTCTTC CAISEFSGRGDEQFF
TRBJ1-3 TRBV7-3 NA NA TGTGCCAGCAGCCCCGCGGGCCCTGGAAACACCATATATTTT CASSPAGPGNTIYF
TRBJ2-3 TRBV7-3 NA NA TGTGCCAGCAGCTTTACCGAGCGGGATACGCAGTATTTT CASSFTERDTQYF
TRBJ2-2 TRBV27 NA NA TGTGCCAGCAGTCCAGACAGAACAGCAGCCACCGGGGAGCTGTTTTTT CASSPDRTAATGELFF
TRBJ1-3 TRBV7-2 TRBD1 few TGTGCCAGCAGCAAACGACAGGGTTCCGGAAACACCATATATTTT CASSKRQGSGNTIYF
TRBJ1-5 TRBV7-4 TRBD1 few TGTGCCAGCAGGGGGACAGGGAGCAATCAGCCCCAGCATTTT CASRGTGSNQPQHF
TRBJ2-5 TRBV7-6 NA NA TGTGCCAGCAGCTTATTCCCCCCCGGACGGGCAGGGGTGGTTGAGACCCAGTACTTC CASSLFPPGRAGVVETQYF
TRBJ2-7 TRBV6-5 NA NA TGTGCCAGCAGTTACTCGGCTTACTACGAGCAGTACTTC CASSYSAYYEQYF
TRBJ1-5 TRBV7-2 NA many TGTGCCAGCAGCTTGGGGCAGGTTAGCAATCAGCCCCAGCATTTT CASSLGQVSNQPQHF
TRBJ2-3 TRBV7-6 NA NA TGTGCCAGCAGCTTCATTAGCGCGCCGACAGATACGCAGTATTTT CASSFISAPTDTQYF
TRBJ2-1 TRBV9 TRBD1 few TGTGCCAGCAGCGTAGGCACGACAGGGCCCCAGTACAATGAGCAGTTCTTC CASSVGTTGPQYNEQFF
TRBJ1-3 TRBV6-5 NA NA TGTGCCAGCAGTTACTCGAACCAGCTCTCTGGAAACACCATATATTTT CASSYSNQLSGNTIYF
TRBJ2-4 TRBV7-2 TRBD2 many TGTGCCAGCAGCTACCGACTAGCGGGGACAAACATTCAGTACTTC CASSYRLAGTNIQYF
TRBJ1-5 TRBV20-1 NA many TGCAGTGCTCAGAGGCGCCTCGACAGATTCAATCAGCCCCAGCATTTT CSAQRRLDRFNQPQHF
TRBJ1-3 TRBV7-6 TRBD1 few TGTGCCAGCAGCGCGGGACAGTTCTCTGGAAACACCATATATTTT CASSAGQFSGNTIYF
TRBJ2-5 TRBV7-2 TRBD2 many TGTGCCAGCAGCCAGGGACTAGCTCGGGGAGAGACCCAGTACTTC CASSQGLARGETQYF
TRBJ2-1 TRBV24-1 TRBD2 few TGTGCCACCAGTCGGCTAGCGGGAGCCTCCTACAATGAGCAGTTCTTC CATSRLAGASYNEQFF
TRBJ1-3 TRBV12-3/TRBV12-4 NA few TGTGCCAGCAGCCAAATTATGACAGGAAGCTCTGGAAACACCATATATTTT CASSQIMTGSSGNTIYF
TRBJ2-2 TRBV5-1 NA NA TGCGCCAGCACCCCCGAGACAGAGAACACCGGGGAGCTGTTTTTT CASTPETENTGELFF
TRBJ2-2 TRBV6-5 TRBD1 NA TGTGCCAGCAGTTACTCGGGACAGGACACCGGGGAGCTGTTTTTT CASSYSGQDTGELFF
TRBJ2-2 TRBV7-6 TRBD2 NA TGTGCCAGCAGTCGAGAGGCGGGGGGGAACACCGGGGAGCTGTTTTTT CASSREAGGNTGELFF
TRBJ1-1 TRBV6-1 NA few TGTGCCAGCAGTGAAGCAGCGGGGGTCACTGAAGCTTTCTTT CASSEAAGVTEAFF
TRBJ2-3 TRBV12-3/TRBV12-4 NA many TGTGCCAGCACCCTCCAACGTGGGACACCCGGGGAGTATTTT CASTLQRGTPGEYF
TRBJ1-5 TRBV7-2 TRBD1 many TGTGCCAGCAGCGTTGGGACAGGGGATAGCAATCAGCCCCAGCATTTT CASSVGTGDSNQPQHF
TRBJ2-5 TRBV20-1 TRBD2 many TGCAGTGCCAGTCGTAGCGGGGGAGTCTTAGAGACCCAGTACTTC CSASRSGGVLETQYF
TRBJ1-1 TRBV6-5 TRBD1 few TGTGCCAGCAGTTCCGACAGGGCAGGGTTAGCTTTCTTT CASSSDRAGLAFF
TRBJ2-7 TRBV7-9 NA few TGTGCCAGCAGCCCTGGTGAGATGCGCTACGAGCAGTACTTC CASSPGEMRYEQYF
TRBJ2-1 TRBV20-1 TRBD2 few TGCAGTGCTGCGACTAGCGGGAAACGTCTTCTGAACAATGAGCAGTTCTTC CSAATSGKRLLNNEQFF
TRBJ2-2 TRBV7-1 TRBD1 NA TGTGCCAGCAGCGCGGACAGGGACACCGGGGAGCTGTTTTTT CASSADRDTGELFF
TRBJ1-5 TRBV6-2/TRBV6-3 TRBD1 few TGTGCCAGCAGTACCGTAACAGGGGGCGTTGGTCAGCCCCAGCATTTT CASSTVTGGVGQPQHF